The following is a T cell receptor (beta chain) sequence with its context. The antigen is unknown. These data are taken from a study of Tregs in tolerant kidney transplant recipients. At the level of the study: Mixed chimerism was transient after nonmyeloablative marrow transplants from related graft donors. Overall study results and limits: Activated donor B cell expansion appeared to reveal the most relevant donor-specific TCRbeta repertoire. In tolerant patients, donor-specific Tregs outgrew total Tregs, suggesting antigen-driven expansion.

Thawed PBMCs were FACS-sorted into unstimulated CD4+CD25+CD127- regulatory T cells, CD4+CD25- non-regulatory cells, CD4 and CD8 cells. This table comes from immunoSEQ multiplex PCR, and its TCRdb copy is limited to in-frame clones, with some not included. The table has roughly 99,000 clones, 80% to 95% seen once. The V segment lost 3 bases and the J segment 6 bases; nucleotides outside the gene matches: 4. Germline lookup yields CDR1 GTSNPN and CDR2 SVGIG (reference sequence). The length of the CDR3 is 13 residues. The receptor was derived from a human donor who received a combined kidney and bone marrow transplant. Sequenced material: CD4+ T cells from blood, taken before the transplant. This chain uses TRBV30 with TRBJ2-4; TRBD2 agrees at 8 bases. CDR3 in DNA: TGTGCCTGGAGCCACGGGGGGGTAAACATTCAGTACTTC. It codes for CAWSHGGVNIQYF.